Shown below are 22 T cell receptor beta chains from a single sample sequenced in a study of T cells in narcolepsy. Repertoires were generated with immunoSEQ multiplex PCR, while TCRdb's copy carries only in-frame clones and drops some. The profile shows under 35,000 clones, approximately 87% of them singletons. The sequenced sample was memory (CD45RA-) CD4+ T cells from blood. All receptors come from a human donor in good health.

This clone was detected only once. This chain links TRBV28 with TRBJ2-1; D might be TRBD2 (5 bases). The germline V gene encodes CDR1 MDHEN and CDR2 SYDVKM. The CDR3 contains 11 residues. V lost 8 bases, J lost 7 bases, and 9 bases lay in between. CDR3 bases: TGTGCCAGCGGGAGTCGAAATGAGCAGTTCTTC. Protein: CASGSRNEQFF. The entire variable domain, with the rest obtained from reference TRBV28 and TRBJ2-1, is as follows: DVKVTQSSRYLVKRTGEKVFLECVQDMDHENMFWYRQDPGLGLRLIYFSYDVKMKEKGDIPEGYSVSREKKERFSLILESASTNQTSMYLCASGSRNEQFFGPGTRLTVL.

The chain recombines TRBV29-1 with TRBJ2-7, with 11 nucleotides matching TRBD1. The CDR3 has 15 amino acids. Trimming at V came to 3 bases and at J to 6 bases, leaving 10 bases not matched to a gene. CDR1 is SQVTM and CDR2 is ANQGSEA in the germline V gene. In nucleotides, the CDR3 is TGCAGCGTTGATAACAGGGGACAGGGGGGACGCGAGCAGTACTTC. Translating gives CSVDNRGQGGREQYF.

The rearrangement links TRBV5-4 to TRBJ2-5, with 11 bases lining up with TRBD2. Looked up from germline, CDR1 is SGHNT and CDR2 is YYREEE (reference sequence). The ends lost 3 bases at V and 4 bases at J; junction bases unmatched: 8. The CDR3 is 16 residues long. CDR3 sequence reads: CASSSLAGEAGETQYF. The CDR3 DNA follows: TGTGCCAGCAGCTCACTAGCGGGAGAGGCCGGAGAGACCCAGTACTTC.

This rearrangement joins TRBV2 to TRBJ2-5, with D perhaps TRBD2 (5 bases). The CDR3 runs 13 residues. Trimming shortened V by 5 bases and J by 3 bases, and 10 bases separated the two germline ends. CDR1 is SNHLY, CDR2 FYNNEI, per germline. CDR3 in amino acids: CASSPGLKETQYF. The CDR3 DNA is TGTGCCAGCAGTCCCGGACTTAAAGAGACCCAGTACTTC.

Only one count was recorded for this clone. The V call is TRBV7-2, the J call TRBJ2-3; 10 bases agree with TRBD2. The CDR3 sequence is 15 residues long. With 5 bases clipped from V and 6 bases from J, the junction kept 8 bases outside the gene matches. The germline V gene has CDR1 SGHTA and CDR2 FQGNSA. CDR3 bases: TGTGCCAGCAGCGTACCTAGCGGGAGTCTGGATACGCAGTATTTT. Translation: CASSVPSGSLDTQYF.

The chain uses TRBV6-6 and TRBJ1-1; D perhaps matches TRBD1 (5 bases). The V gene's germline CDR1 is MNHNY and CDR2 SVGAGI (reference sequence). This CDR3 is 13 amino acids long. V was clipped by 7 bases and J by 4 bases, with 13 bases between them. The CDR3 DNA sequence: TGTGCCAGCACAAAGGGACTGATCACTGAAGCTTTCTTT. It yields the protein CASTKGLITEAFF.

V is TRBV5-5 and J is TRBJ1-4; D is uncertain. Deletions cut 0 bases from V and 8 bases from J, with 2 bases between. CDR1 SGHKS and CDR2 YYEKEE come from the germline V gene (reference sequence). The CDR3 runs 11 residues. The CDR3 DNA follows: TGTGCCAGCAGCTTGGCCGAAAAACTGTTTTTT. The encoded protein is CASSLAEKLFF.

The gene calls are TRBV7-2 and TRBJ2-1, with TRBD2 identical over 9 bases. CDR1 is SGHTA, CDR2 FQGNSA, per germline. The CDR3 covers 17 residues. J was trimmed by 2 bases and V by 0 bases; bases with no gene match: 5. The CDR3 here is CASSLAIASGAYNEQFF. CDR3 DNA sequence: TGTGCCAGCAGCTTAGCGATCGCTAGCGGGGCCTACAATGAGCAGTTCTTC.

The DNA of the CDR3 is TGTGCCAGCAGCCAACTAAATTCAGGGCCTCCTAATTCACCCCTCCACTTT. Encoded protein: CASSQLNSGPPNSPLHF. J is TRBJ1-6 and V is TRBV7-9, with a weak D call TRBD1 (5 bases). Trimming took 5 bases from V and 6 from J, leaving 20 bases between them. Germline CDR1 is SEHNR and CDR2 is FQNEAQ (reference sequence). The CDR3 runs to 17 residues.

The J gene is TRBJ2-7, the V gene TRBV5-1; D may correspond to TRBD1 or TRBD2 (5 bases each). Trimming removed 4 bases from V and 2 bases from J, with 10 bases in between. The germline CDR1 and CDR2 sequences are SGHRS and YFSETQ. CDR3 length: 13 residues. The CDR3 DNA reads TGCGCCAGCAGCCGGGACGGAGCCTACGAGCAGTACTTC. Translation: CASSRDGAYEQYF.

The V and J genes are TRBV4-1 and TRBJ1-1; D is unclear. Germline V gene lookup returns CDR1 MGHRA and CDR2 YSYEKL. With 4 bases removed from V and 4 bases from J, the gap between germline ends came to 25 bases. This CDR3 contains 18 residues. The CDR3 loop reads CASSPRQLMSRSATEAFF. The DNA of the CDR3 is TGCGCCAGCAGCCCAAGGCAACTCATGAGTCGCTCGGCCACTGAAGCTTTCTTT.

The chain employs TRBV9 and TRBJ1-1, with TRBD1 as a possible D gene (5 bases). This CDR3 contains 15 residues. Trimming left V 0 bases short and J 5 bases short, with 14 bases between. Germline CDR1 reads SGDLS; CDR2 reads YYNGEE. The CDR3 coding sequence is TGTGCCAGCAGCGTAGGTTCTGGGGACGATACTGAAGCTTTCTTT. Translating gives CASSVGSGDDTEAFF.

This clone was seen only a few times. The chain links TRBV2 to TRBJ2-3; TRBD1 agrees at 10 bases. The CDR3 totals 15 residues. The germline CDR1 and CDR2 sequences are SNHLY and FYNNEI. Trimming at V came to 11 bases and at J to 3 bases, leaving 11 bases not matched to a gene. The chain's CDR3 is CAGTGQGDYTDTQYF. The CDR3 DNA sequence: TGTGCCGGCACTGGACAGGGGGACTATACAGATACGCAGTATTTT. Full variable domain (remainder filled in from reference TRBV2 and TRBJ2-3): EPEVTQTPSHQVTQMGQEVILRCVPISNHLYFYWYRQILGQKVEFLVSFYNNEISEKSEIFDDQFSVERPDGSNFTLKIRSTKLEDSAMYFCAGTGQGDYTDTQYFGPGTRLTVL.

This clone was observed a single time. V gene TRBV28 combines with J gene TRBJ1-5; D is uncertain. This CDR3 spans 13 amino acids. The ends were cut back, 3 bases at V and 2 bases at J, with 5 bases in the middle. Germline V gives CDR1 MDHEN, CDR2 SYDVKM. CDR3 amino acids: CASSFQGNQPQHF. CDR3 DNA: TGTGCCAGCAGTTTCCAGGGCAATCAGCCCCAGCATTTT.

Here the CDR3 reads CASSVRGTNSGNTIYF. The CDR3 DNA reads TGTGCCAGCAGTGTCAGAGGGACAAACTCTGGAAACACCATATATTTT. This chain connects TRBV2 to TRBJ1-3, with D tentatively TRBD1 (6 bases). This CDR3 comprises 16 residues. CDR1 and CDR2 from the germline V gene are SNHLY and FYNNEI. Trimming took 4 bases from V and 0 from J, leaving 13 bases between them.

This clone was recorded only once. The chain recombines TRBV7-2 with TRBJ1-3; 11 nucleotides align to TRBD1. V was clipped by 5 bases and J by 4 bases; unmatched bases: 1. Germline lookup yields CDR1 SGHTA and CDR2 FQGNSA. The CDR3 covers 14 residues. The CDR3 DNA is TGTGCCAGCAGCCGGACAGGGGGCGGAAACACCATATATTTT. It is translated as CASSRTGGGNTIYF.

The CDR3 region has the DNA TGTGCCAGTAGGCCAGGACAGGGCCCCTACGAGCAGTACTTC. Its protein product is CASRPGQGPYEQYF. V gene TRBV19 combines with J gene TRBJ2-7, with 8 bases identical to TRBD1. Germline CDR1 and CDR2: LNHDA and SQIVND (reference sequence). The trim removed 6 bases at V and 2 bases at J, leaving 6 bases unmatched. The CDR3 loop spans 14 amino acids.

The J gene is TRBJ1-2, the V gene TRBV5-6, with D hard to call. This CDR3 has 12 amino acids. V shed 4 bases and J shed 0 bases, with 4 bases lying between them. From germline, CDR1 is SGHDT and CDR2 YYEEEE. This chain's CDR3 is CASSAANYGYTF. The CDR3 DNA is TGTGCCAGCAGCGCAGCTAACTATGGCTACACCTTC.

The chain joins TRBV5-3 to TRBJ2-1; TRBD1 matches 9 bases. TRBV5-3 is reported as an ORF; its role is uncertain. The V and J ends lost 0 bases and 9 bases, in that order; junction bases with no gene match: 7. CDR3 length equals 15 residues. CDR3 in amino acids: CARSLEQGAQSEQFF. The CDR3 DNA reads as TGTGCCAGAAGCTTGGAACAGGGGGCGCAGAGTGAGCAGTTCTTC.

This clone was found once. This chain uses TRBV7-6 with TRBJ2-2, with 7 bases lining up with TRBD1. CDR3 length: 18 amino acids. Germline assignment: CDR1 SGHVS and CDR2 FNYEAQ. With 4 bases clipped from V and 1 base from J, the junction kept 12 bases outside the gene matches. The DNA of the CDR3 is TGTGCCAGCAGCTCCGCCTCCCGACAGGGTAGGAACACCGGGGAGCTGTTTTTT. Translation gives CASSSASRQGRNTGELFF.

This chain joins TRBV27 and TRBJ2-2, with D perhaps matching TRBD1 or TRBD2 (5 bases each). The length of the CDR3 is 15 residues. Looked up from germline, CDR1 is MNHEY and CDR2 is SMNVEV (reference sequence). Trimming stripped 2 bases from V and 5 bases from J, with 12 bases between. The CDR3 sequence is CASSLTGRGTGELFF. The CDR3 nucleotides are TGTGCCAGCAGTTTAACGGGGCGAGGGACCGGGGAGCTGTTTTTT.

The J gene is TRBJ2-5, the V gene TRBV5-6; D gene unclear. Germline CDR1 SGHDT, CDR2 YYEEEE. CDR3 length: 14 residues. The ends were cut back, 1 base at V and 4 bases at J, with 11 bases in the middle. The CDR3 DNA follows: TGTGCCAGCAGCTTGAAAGTCAGTGGAGAGACCCAGTACTTC. Its translation is CASSLKVSGETQYF.